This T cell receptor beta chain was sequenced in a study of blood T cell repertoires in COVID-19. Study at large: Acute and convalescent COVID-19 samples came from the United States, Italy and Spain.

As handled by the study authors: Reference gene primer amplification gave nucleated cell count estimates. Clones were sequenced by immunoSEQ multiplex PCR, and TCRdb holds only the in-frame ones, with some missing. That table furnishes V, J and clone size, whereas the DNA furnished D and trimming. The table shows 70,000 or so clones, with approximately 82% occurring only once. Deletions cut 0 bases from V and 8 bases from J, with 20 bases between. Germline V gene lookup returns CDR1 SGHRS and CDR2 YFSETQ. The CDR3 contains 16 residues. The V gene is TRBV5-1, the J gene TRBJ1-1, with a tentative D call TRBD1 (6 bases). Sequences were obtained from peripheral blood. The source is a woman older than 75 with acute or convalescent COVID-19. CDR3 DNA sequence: TGCGCCAGCAGCTTGGGGTTCGGTGGCAGGGGATTAGAAGCTTTCTTT. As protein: CASSLGFGGRGLEAFF.